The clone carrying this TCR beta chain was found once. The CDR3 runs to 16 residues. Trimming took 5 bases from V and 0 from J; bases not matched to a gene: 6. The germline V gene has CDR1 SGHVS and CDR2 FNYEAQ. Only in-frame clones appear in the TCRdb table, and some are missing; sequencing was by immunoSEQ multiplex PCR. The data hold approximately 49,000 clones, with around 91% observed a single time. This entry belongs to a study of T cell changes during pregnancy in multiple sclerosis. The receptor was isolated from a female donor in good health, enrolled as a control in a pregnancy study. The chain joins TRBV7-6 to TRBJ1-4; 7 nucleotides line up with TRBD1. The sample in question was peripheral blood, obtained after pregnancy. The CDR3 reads CASSRRQGATNEKLFF. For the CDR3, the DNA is TGTGCCAGCAGCCGTAGACAGGGAGCAACTAATGAAAAACTGTTTTTT.